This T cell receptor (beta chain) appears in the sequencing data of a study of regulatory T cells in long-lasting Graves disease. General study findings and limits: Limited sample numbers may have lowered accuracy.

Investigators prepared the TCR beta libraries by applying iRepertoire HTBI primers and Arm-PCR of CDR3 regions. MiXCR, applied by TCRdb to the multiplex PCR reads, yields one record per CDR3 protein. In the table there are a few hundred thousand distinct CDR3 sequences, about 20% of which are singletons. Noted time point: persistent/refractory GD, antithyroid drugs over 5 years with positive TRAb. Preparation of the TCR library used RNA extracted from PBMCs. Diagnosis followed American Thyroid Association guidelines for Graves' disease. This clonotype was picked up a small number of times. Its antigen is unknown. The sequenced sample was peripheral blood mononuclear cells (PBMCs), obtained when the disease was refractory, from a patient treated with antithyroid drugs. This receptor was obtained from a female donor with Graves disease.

CDR3 DNA: TGTGCCACCCGGGAGGAGACGGAGGTCTTTGGCTACACCTTC. This gives the protein CATREETEVFGYTF. The J gene is TRBJ1-2, the V gene TRBV10-3; D ambiguous. This CDR3 comprises 14 residues. The V end lost 10 bases, the J end lost 7 bases, and 22 bases lay between the germline ends. Germline-derived CDR1 and CDR2 are ENHRY and SYGVKD.